The 30 T cell receptor beta chains reported below all come from one sample, sequenced in a study of CD4 T cells in relation to SARS-CoV-2 and coronaviruses. The antigens of these receptors remain unknown. Generated by immunoSEQ multiplex PCR, the TCRdb table keeps only in-frame clones and is missing some. The table includes around 23,000 clones, under 85% detected once. Before the COVID-19 pandemic, during about 2011-2019, CD4+ T cells were taken from unexposed donors. CD4+ T cells were isolated from the cells after 10 days of culture. Sequenced input: CD4+ T cells from PBMCs, cultured in vitro. The source is a human donor in good health.

This chain connects TRBV2 to TRBJ2-7; a possible D gene is TRBD1 (6 bases). Germline loops: CDR1 SNHLY, CDR2 FYNNEI. Trimming took off 2 bases at V and 3 bases at J, with 11 bases between the two ends. The CDR3 contains 14 residues. Written as DNA, the CDR3 is TGTGCCAGCAGTGAATGGGTAGGGGGCTACGAGCAGTACTTC. Translating it yields CASSEWVGGYEQYF. Together with reference TRBV2 and TRBJ2-7, the CDR3 gives the full variable domain: EPEVTQTPSHQVTQMGQEVILRCVPISNHLYFYWYRQILGQKVEFLVSFYNNEISEKSEIFDDQFSVERPDGSNFTLKIRSTKLEDSAMYFCASSEWVGGYEQYFGPGTRLTVT.

This clone is a singleton in its sample. The V gene is TRBV5-4, the J gene TRBJ2-3; 11 bases fit TRBD2. From germline, CDR1 is SGHNT and CDR2 YYREEE (reference sequence). The CDR3 totals 16 residues. The J segment lost 0 bases and the V segment lost 3 bases, leaving 3 bases of the junction unmatched. CDR3 region: CASSSRTSGSTDTQYF. The CDR3 region has the DNA TGTGCCAGCAGCTCCCGGACTAGCGGGAGCACAGATACGCAGTATTTT. The full variable domain, rest sourced from reference TRBV5-4 and TRBJ2-3, is ETGVTQSPTHLIKTRGQQVTLRCSSQSGHNTVSWYQQALGQGPQFIFQYYREEENGRGNFPPRFSGLQFPNYSSELNVNALELDDSALYLCASSSRTSGSTDTQYFGPGTRLTVL.

The chain is built from TRBV3-1 (or the pseudogene TRBV3-2) and TRBJ2-3, with a weak D call TRBD2 (6 bases). The CDR3 runs 14 residues. V was trimmed by 1 base and J by 11 bases, leaving 16 bases between them. In germline, CDR1 is LGHDT, CDR2 YNNKEL (reference sequence). This chain's CDR3 is CASSQGPSDGWQYF. CDR3 bases: TGTGCCAGCAGCCAAGGGCCTAGCGATGGATGGCAGTATTTT.

This clone has just a few counts. The V and J genes are TRBV7-3 and TRBJ2-2; TRBD1 agrees at 7 bases. CDR1 and CDR2 from the germline V gene are SGHTA and FQGTGA. The CDR3 loop spans 14 amino acids. V gave up 2 bases and J gave up 7 bases; unmatched junction bases: 4. In DNA, the CDR3 is TGTGCCAGCAGCTTATACAGGGGTAGCGGGGAGCTGTTTTTT. Residues: CASSLYRGSGELFF. The variable domain in full, completed from reference TRBV7-3 and TRBJ2-2, reads GAGVSQTPSNKVTEKGKYVELRCDPISGHTALYWYRQSLGQGPEFLIYFQGTGAADDSGLPNDRFFAVRPEGSVSTLKIQRTERGDSAVYLCASSLYRGSGELFFGEGSRLTVL.

The J gene is TRBJ2-7, the V gene TRBV7-9; D assignment may be TRBD1 or TRBD2 (7 bases each). There are 18 residues in the CDR3. The V gene lost 5 bases and the J gene lost 8 bases, with 31 bases spanning the gap. The germline gives CDR1 SEHNR, CDR2 FQNEAQ (reference sequence). The CDR3 region has the DNA TGTGCCAGCAGCCCCCCAGGGGGGGCGGGAGCCGTGGCTATGAAGCAGTACTTC. As protein: CASSPPGGAGAVAMKQYF.

The chain links TRBV19 to TRBJ1-4, with unresolved D. CDR1 and CDR2 (germline): LNHDA, SQIVND (reference sequence). V gave up 5 bases and J gave up 6 bases, with 13 bases separating them. The CDR3 contains 14 residues. The chain's CDR3 is CASSEGARDEKLFF. The CDR3 coding sequence is TGTGCCAGTAGTGAGGGAGCGAGGGATGAAAAACTGTTTTTT.

The chain couples TRBV6-1 to TRBJ1-2; the D is unclear. The CDR3 extends over 13 amino acids. Trimming shortened V by 8 bases and J by 4 bases, and 14 bases separated the two germline ends. Looked up from germline, CDR1 is MNHNS and CDR2 is SASEGT. The CDR3 DNA follows: TGTGCCAGCTCTGCCAGCGTCGGCTATGGCTACACCTTC. Protein sequence: CASSASVGYGYTF.

The rearrangement links TRBV19 to TRBJ1-2; D might be TRBD1 (5 bases). V was pared by 3 bases and J by 9 bases, with 14 bases between. The CDR3 runs 13 residues. Looked up from germline, CDR1 is LNHDA and CDR2 is SQIVND (reference sequence). The CDR3 region is CASSIFSGNSYTF. CDR3 nucleotides: TGTGCCAGTAGTATTTTCTCAGGGAATAGCTACACCTTC.

This clone occurred once. The gene calls are TRBV9 and TRBJ1-1, with D perhaps matching TRBD1 (6 bases). The germline CDR1 and CDR2 sequences are SGDLS and YYNGEE. The CDR3 has 14 residues. V was trimmed by 0 bases and J by 3 bases, leaving 9 bases between them. The CDR3 loop reads CASSVGPGDTEAFF. Here the CDR3 DNA reads TGTGCCAGCAGCGTAGGGCCAGGGGACACTGAAGCTTTCTTT.

The rearrangement joins TRBV7-9 to TRBJ2-3, with 9 bases that match TRBD2. Germline CDR1 SEHNR, CDR2 FQNEAQ (reference sequence). J gave up 1 base and V 2 bases, and 4 bases lay outside the gene matches. The CDR3 contains 16 residues. CDR3 nucleotide sequence: TGTGCCAGCAGCTTACTAGCGGGATCCGGCACAGATACGCAGTATTTT. Its translation: CASSLLAGSGTDTQYF.

The sample holds a few counts of this clone. V is TRBV27 and J is TRBJ1-1, with 12 bases aligning to TRBD1. V shed 2 bases, J shed 4 bases, and the junction held 2 bases outside the gene matches. CDR1 is MNHEY, CDR2 SMNVEV, per germline (reference sequence). The CDR3 loop spans 15 amino acids. CDR3 nucleotide sequence: TGTGCCAGCAGTTTAGGGGACAGGGGGCCCACTGAAGCTTTCTTT. As protein: CASSLGDRGPTEAFF.

This clone was seen a handful of times. The chain has TRBV5-1 and TRBJ2-6; 9 bases align to TRBD1. Germline CDR1 SGHRS, CDR2 YFSETQ. The J segment lost 0 bases and the V segment lost 1 base, leaving 2 bases of the junction unmatched. CDR3 length: 17 residues. The CDR3 spells CASSLLGQGSGANVLTF. The CDR3 DNA is TGCGCCAGCAGCTTGTTGGGACAGGGCTCTGGGGCCAACGTCCTGACTTTC.

The V and J genes are TRBV25-1 and TRBJ2-5; D is ambiguous. Per the germline V gene, CDR1 is MGHDK and CDR2 is SYGVNS. V dropped 4 bases and J dropped 5 bases, with 17 bases sitting between them. The length of the CDR3 is 15 residues. Here the CDR3 reads CASSALTDMGETQYF. CDR3 nucleotides: TGTGCCAGCAGTGCCCTGACGGATATGGGGGAGACCCAGTACTTC.

The chain employs TRBV5-1 and TRBJ1-4, with TRBD1 matching over 7 bases. Trimming took 4 bases from V and 0 from J; bases not matched to a gene: 3. Germline V gene lookup returns CDR1 SGHRS and CDR2 YFSETQ. The CDR3 has 15 residues. The CDR3 reads CASSGTDATNEKLFF. The CDR3 coding sequence is TGCGCCAGCAGCGGGACAGACGCAACTAATGAAAAACTGTTTTTT.

The chain carries TRBV24-1 and TRBJ1-2; D remains ambiguous. The CDR3 extends over 13 amino acids. V lost 3 bases to trimming and J lost 4 bases, with 8 bases between them. The germline V gene encodes CDR1 KGHDR and CDR2 SFDVKD. Written as DNA, the CDR3 is TGTGCCACCAGTGATGGGAGTTTCTATGGCTACACCTTC. Its protein product is CATSDGSFYGYTF.

The V gene is TRBV6-5, the J gene TRBJ2-1, with D maybe TRBD1 (6 bases). Trimming pared 3 bases from V and 10 bases from J, leaving 22 bases between. The CDR3 covers 16 residues. The germline V gene has CDR1 MNHEY and CDR2 SVGAGI. The CDR3 protein is CASSYFGRGSWGEQFF. CDR3 nucleotides: TGTGCCAGCAGTTATTTCGGCAGGGGAAGCTGGGGGGAGCAGTTCTTC.

The genes are TRBV14 and TRBJ1-5; D not certain. Germline lookup yields CDR1 SGHDN and CDR2 FVKESK. The CDR3 has 13 residues. V was pared by 1 base and J by 13 bases, with 14 bases between. The CDR3 sequence: CASSQGGSSMQHF. As DNA, the CDR3 is TGTGCCAGCAGCCAAGGGGGATCTTCGATGCAGCATTTT. Full variable domain (outside the CDR3, taken from reference TRBV14 and TRBJ1-5): EAGVTQFPSHSVIEKGQTVTLRCDPISGHDNLYWYRRVMGKEIKFLLHFVKESKQDESGMPNNRFLAERTGGTYSTLKVQPAELEDSGVYFCASSQGGSSMQHFGDGTRLSIL.

In DNA form, the CDR3 reads TGTGCAAGTCGGTTACAGGGACAAGGAGAAAAACTGTTTTTT. Translating gives CASRLQGQGEKLFF. The rearrangement uses TRBV12-2 and TRBJ1-4; TRBD1, as called in the table, went unchecked against the DNA. TRBV12-2 is marked as a pseudogene. The CDR3 contains 14 residues.

The gene calls are TRBV19 and TRBJ1-5, with TRBD1 as a possible D gene (5 bases). V gave up 8 bases and J gave up 4 bases, with 12 bases separating them. This CDR3 region has 13 residues. Germline V gene lookup returns CDR1 LNHDA and CDR2 SQIVND (reference sequence). The CDR3 DNA reads as TGTGCCAGTTATCAGGGTCCGAATCAGCCCCAGCATTTT. Protein: CASYQGPNQPQHF.

The rearrangement links TRBV5-6 to TRBJ1-1; 8 bases line up with TRBD1. The V segment lost 0 bases and the J segment 7 bases; nucleotides outside the gene matches: 5. The CDR3 runs to 14 residues. Germline-derived CDR1 and CDR2 are SGHDT and YYEEEE. CDR3 loop: CASSLAGGSIEAFF. The CDR3, as DNA: TGTGCCAGCAGCTTGGCAGGGGGCTCTATTGAAGCTTTCTTT.

This rearrangement joins TRBV5-1 to TRBJ1-1, with D possibly matching TRBD1 (6 bases). V lost 4 bases to trimming and J lost 0 bases, with 16 bases between them. The CDR3 runs to 16 residues. In germline, CDR1 is SGHRS, CDR2 YFSETQ. Here the CDR3 DNA reads TGCGCCAGCAGCAGGCTAGGACAGCGGATGAACACTGAAGCTTTCTTT. As protein: CASSRLGQRMNTEAFF.

The chain employs TRBV5-4 and TRBJ2-5, with D hard to call. This CDR3 has 14 amino acids. The ends were cut back, 0 bases at V and 5 bases at J, with 11 bases in the middle. Germline CDR1 reads SGHNT; CDR2 reads YYREEE (reference sequence). CDR3 sequence (DNA): TGTGCCAGCAGCTTGGTGGGGTTATGGGAGACCCAGTACTTC. Amino acid sequence: CASSLVGLWETQYF.

This clone came up once. The chain recombines TRBV19 with TRBJ1-1; 7 nucleotides align to TRBD1. This CDR3 is 16 amino acids long. The germline CDR1 and CDR2 sequences are LNHDA and SQIVND (reference sequence). After removal of 3 bases from V and 0 bases from J, the junction contained 7 bases not matched to a gene. The CDR3 region is CASSIGDSFMNTEAFF. The CDR3 region has the DNA TGTGCCAGTAGTATTGGGGACAGCTTCATGAACACTGAAGCTTTCTTT. Full variable domain (outside the CDR3, taken from reference TRBV19 and TRBJ1-1): DGGITQSPKYLFRKEGQNVTLSCEQNLNHDAMYWYRQDPGQGLRLIYYSQIVNDFQKGDIAEGYSVSREKKESFPLTVTSAQKNPTAFYLCASSIGDSFMNTEAFFGQGTRLTVV.

This chain joins TRBV7-3 and TRBJ2-2; possibly TRBD1 for D (7 bases). Germline V lookup: CDR1 SGHTA, CDR2 FQGTGA. V lost 5 bases and J 1 base, leaving 11 bases between the germline ends. The CDR3 runs 15 residues. CDR3 sequence: CASSRQGGNTGELFF. The CDR3 bases are TGTGCCAGCAGCAGACAGGGAGGGAACACCGGGGAGCTGTTTTTT.

This clone turned up a few times. V gene TRBV4-1 combines with J gene TRBJ1-2; a possible D gene is TRBD1 (5 bases). The CDR3 sequence is 15 residues long. V was cut by 3 bases and J by 8 bases, with 19 bases left in between. Germline CDR1 reads MGHRA; CDR2 reads YSYEKL. The CDR3 region has the DNA TGCGCCAGCAGCCAGGAGGACCGCCCGGGGGAAGGCTACACCTTC. Encoded protein: CASSQEDRPGEGYTF.

The rearrangement uses TRBV9 and TRBJ2-1; TRBD2 is a possible D gene (5 bases). V lost 2 bases to trimming and J lost 10 bases, with 19 bases between them. The CDR3 contains 15 residues. Germline V gene data show CDR1 as SGDLS and CDR2 as YYNGEE. CDR3 residues: CASSVTPLGRGEQFF. DNA of the CDR3: TGTGCCAGCAGCGTGACTCCACTAGGCCGAGGCGAGCAGTTCTTC.

The chain joins TRBV28 to TRBJ1-5, with D possibly being TRBD1 (5 bases). The germline CDR1 and CDR2 sequences are MDHEN and SYDVKM. V lost 6 bases and J 0 bases, leaving 21 bases between the germline ends. The CDR3 is 18 amino acids. CDR3 bases: TGTGCCAGCAGGAAGCGGGGGGGGTCGGGGTTTAGCAATCAGCCCCAGCATTTT. Translating it yields CASRKRGGSGFSNQPQHF.

The sample holds one count of this clone. The J gene is TRBJ1-5, the V gene TRBV5-8; maybe TRBD1 (5 bases). The V end was cut by 0 bases, the J end by 5 bases, with 12 bases between. This CDR3 contains 15 residues. Germline V gene sequence: CDR1 SGHTS, CDR2 YDEGEE. As DNA, the CDR3 is TGTGCCAGCAGCTTGGGGGGGATGTATCATCAGCCCCAGCATTTT. This sequence encodes CASSLGGMYHQPQHF.

The chain has TRBV9 and TRBJ2-7; TRBD1 or TRBD2 may be the D gene (5 bases each). Germline V CDR1 and CDR2: SGDLS, YYNGEE. The CDR3 is 15 residues long. Trimming took off 0 bases at V and 5 bases at J, with 15 bases between the two ends. The CDR3 loop reads CASSVGLGVTHEQYF. DNA of the CDR3: TGTGCCAGCAGCGTAGGTTTGGGGGTTACCCACGAGCAGTACTTC.

The gene calls are TRBV19 and TRBJ2-1, with 10 bases matching TRBD1. Germline assignment: CDR1 LNHDA and CDR2 SQIVND (reference sequence). The V and J ends lost 7 bases and 10 bases, in that order; junction bases with no gene match: 16. This CDR3 spans 16 amino acids. CDR3 nucleotide sequence: TGTGCCAGTATCTCCCTTTCCGGGACAGGGGTCGGAGAGCAGTTCTTC. Its translation: CASISLSGTGVGEQFF.